This is a list of T cell receptor beta chains from one sample in a study of vaccination and CD4 T cells after COVID-19. MiXCR, applied by TCRdb to the PCR reads, yields one record per CDR3 protein. This sample carries some 11,000 distinct CDR3 sequences, around 20% of them seen once, and the ten largest clones take approximately 13%. Their antigen targets remain unknown. The sequences come from CD4+ T cells from blood, cultured in vitro, collected before SARS-CoV-2 vaccination. The receptors originated from a human donor who received a COVID-19 vaccine. Both conserved end residues are part of each CDR3. The order of the fields is clone size, D gene, V gene, J gene, CDR3 protein, CDR3 DNA. D genes are given only for firm matches. The size entry is marked missing in some rows and otherwise reads once, few, many or a size class.

few	TRBD2	TRBV20-1	TRBJ2-5	CSARAMERGYQETQYF	TGCAGTGCTAGAGCGATGGAGCGGGGGTACCAAGAGACCCAGTACTTC
.	.	TRBV9	TRBJ1-2	CASNELGNYGYTF	TGTGCCAGCAATGAACTGGGGAACTATGGCTACACCTTC
.	.	TRBV27	TRBJ2-7	CASSYHYDRAYEQYF	TGTGCCAGCAGTTATCATTATGACAGAGCCTACGAGCAGTACTTC
.	.	TRBV30	TRBJ2-3	CAWSNRGVGTDTQYF	TGTGCCTGGAGTAACCGTGGGGTCGGCACAGATACGCAGTATTTT
few	TRBD1	TRBV20-1	TRBJ2-3	CSARGQGAPDTQYF	TGCAGTGCTAGGGGACAGGGGGCCCCAGATACGCAGTATTTT
few	.	TRBV15	TRBJ2-5	CATSRDRGTPGETQYF	TGTGCCACCAGCAGAGATAGAGGGACTCCCGGGGAGACCCAGTACTTC
few	TRBD2	TRBV2	TRBJ2-7	CASSESREGEQYF	TGTGCCAGCAGTGAGTCACGGGAGGGCGAGCAGTACTTC
few	.	TRBV5-6	TRBJ2-3	CASSQGLFTDTQYF	TGTGCCAGCAGCCAGGGACTCTTCACAGATACGCAGTATTTT
.	.	TRBV20-1	TRBJ1-5	CSARDVNSNQPQHF	TGCAGTGCTAGAGACGTCAATAGCAATCAGCCCCAGCATTTT
.	TRBD1	TRBV6-1	TRBJ1-1	CASSRTGGGEAFF	TGTGCCAGCAGCCGGACAGGGGGAGGGGAAGCTTTCTTT
.	.	TRBV20-1	TRBJ1-5	CSATRANQPQHF	TGCAGTGCTACCAGGGCTAATCAGCCCCAGCATTTT
few	.	TRBV20-1	TRBJ1-4	CSARFGGLDEKLFF	TGCAGTGCTAGGTTCGGGGGTCTGGATGAAAAACTGTTTTTT
.	.	TRBV10-1	TRBJ1-1	CASSESRLGAKGITEAFF	TGCGCCAGCAGTGAGTCGCGCCTGGGGGCGAAAGGTATCACTGAAGCTTTCTTT
medium-sized	.	TRBV20-1	TRBJ1-2	CSARETFVGRRYGYTF	TGCAGTGCTAGAGAAACCTTCGTCGGGAGACGCTATGGCTACACCTTC
few	TRBD2	TRBV20-1	TRBJ2-7	CSARMGGDSYEQYF	TGCAGTGCTAGAATGGGGGGGGATTCCTACGAGCAGTACTTC
few	TRBD2	TRBV10-3	TRBJ2-1	CAIAGGSSYNEQFF	TGTGCCATAGCGGGGGGATCCTCCTACAATGAGCAGTTCTTC
.	.	TRBV5-1	TRBJ1-5	CASSLDGQTNQPQHF	TGCGCCAGCAGCTTGGATGGCCAGACTAATCAGCCCCAGCATTTT
.	.	TRBV4-1	TRBJ1-2	CASSQGRSGGYTF	TGCGCCAGCAGCCAAGGCAGGAGTGGTGGCTACACCTTC
few	.	TRBV6-1	TRBJ1-6	CASVDSFLSNSPLHF	TGTGCCAGCGTGGACAGTTTTCTTAGTAATTCACCCCTCCACTTT
.	.	TRBV6-1	TRBJ1-3	CASSEAGTFSGNTIYF	TGTGCCAGCAGTGAAGCTGGGACATTCTCTGGAAACACCATATATTTT
few	TRBD2	TRBV7-9	TRBJ2-6	CASSPGLAGGAGGANVLTF	TGTGCCAGCAGCCCAGGACTAGCGGGGGGGGCGGGGGGGGCCAACGTCCTGACTTTC
few	.	TRBV7-2	TRBJ2-7	CASSLAGGETYEQYF	TGTGCCAGCAGCTTAGCCGGCGGGGAGACCTACGAGCAGTACTTC
medium-sized	.	TRBV6-5	TRBJ1-5	CASSYSQNQPQHF	TGTGCCAGCAGTTACAGCCAAAATCAGCCCCAGCATTTT
.	.	TRBV20-1	TRBJ2-5	CSASSGRGRFQETQYF	TGCAGTGCTAGTTCGGGTCGGGGCAGATTCCAAGAGACCCAGTACTTC
.	.	TRBV19	TRBJ2-7	CASSVMDSLRIHEQYF	TGTGCCAGTAGTGTAATGGACAGCTTAAGGATCCACGAGCAGTACTTC
.	.	TRBV5-6	TRBJ2-5	CASSIDLSQETQYF	TGTGCCAGCAGCATTGACCTAAGCCAAGAGACCCAGTACTTC
few	.	TRBV5-1	TRBJ2-3	CASSGGQTSTDMQYF	TGCGCCAGCAGCGGGGGACAGACTAGCACAGATATGCAGTATTTT
.	TRBD2	TRBV14	TRBJ2-1	CASSPWTSGNEQFF	TGTGCCAGCAGCCCCTGGACTAGCGGCAATGAGCAGTTCTTC
.	.	TRBV14	TRBJ2-7	CASSQEVDISYEQYF	TGTGCCAGCAGCCAGGAAGTTGACATCTCCTACGAGCAGTACTTC
.	TRBD2	TRBV18	TRBJ2-5	CASSPFETSGGASRREAQYF	TGTGCCAGCTCACCGTTTGAGACTAGCGGGGGGGCCTCGAGGCGAGAGGCCCAGTACTTC
few	.	TRBV6-5	TRBJ2-1	CASSYSHWGYNEQFF	TGTGCCAGCAGTTACTCCCATTGGGGCTACAATGAGCAGTTCTTC
few	TRBD1	TRBV4-1	TRBJ1-6	CASSLYFLGQVNSPLHF	TGCGCCAGCAGCCTCTACTTTTTGGGACAGGTTAATTCACCCCTCCACTTT
.	.	TRBV21-1	TRBJ2-4	CASRGGAIAKNIQYF	TGTGCCAGCAGAGGGGGGGCCATAGCCAAAAACATTCAGTACTTC
.	TRBD1	TRBV29-1	TRBJ2-1	CSVGDRDRDVDEQFF	TGCAGCGTTGGGGACCGGGACAGGGATGTCGATGAGCAGTTCTTC
few	TRBD1	TRBV30	TRBJ2-5	CACSGGRETQYF	TGTGCCTGCTCAGGGGGTAGGGAGACCCAGTACTTC
.	.	TRBV11-3	TRBJ2-2	CASSLRRQYTGELFF	TGTGCCAGCAGCTTAAGGAGGCAGTACACCGGGGAGCTGTTTTTT
few	TRBD1	TRBV20-1	TRBJ1-1	CSARDRTGGNFEAFF	TGCAGTGCTAGAGATCGGACAGGGGGGAATTTTGAAGCTTTCTTT
.	.	TRBV12-5	TRBJ1-3	CASGVQGQHYLNSGNTIYF	TGTGCTAGTGGTGTCCAAGGACAGCACTACTTGAATTCTGGAAACACCATATATTTT